This entry features one T cell receptor beta chain sequence. PCR amplification relied on 60 Vbeta primers (plus 13 Jbeta primers). Profiling relied on immunoSEQ multiplex PCR, and the TCRdb table lists in-frame clones only, not all of them. In the table there are 100,000 to 150,000 clones, 70% to 85% of which are singletons. The data were obtained in a study of cytomegalovirus exposure and HLA in healthy donors. The TCR sequence derives from a female donor in good health and CMV-seronegative. Material: PBMCs.

The CDR3 loop is CASSRTSSEDTQYF. CDR3 DNA: TGTGCCAGCAGCCGGACTAGTTCAGAAGATACGCAGTATTTT. This chain uses TRBV4-2 with TRBJ2-3; TRBD2 matches at 7 bases. The CDR3 spans 14 residues. Germline V lookup: CDR1 LGHNA, CDR2 YNFKEQ. Germline trimming cut 4 bases from V and 5 bases from J; bases unmatched to any gene: 6.